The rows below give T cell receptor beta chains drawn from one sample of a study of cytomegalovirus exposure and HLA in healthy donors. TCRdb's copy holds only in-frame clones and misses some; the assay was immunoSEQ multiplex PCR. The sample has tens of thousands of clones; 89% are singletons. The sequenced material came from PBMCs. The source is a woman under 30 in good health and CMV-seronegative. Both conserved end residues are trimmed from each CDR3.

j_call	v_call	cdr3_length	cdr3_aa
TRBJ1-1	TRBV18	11	ASSPSGGTEAF
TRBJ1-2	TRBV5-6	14	ASSLEQGARGYGYT
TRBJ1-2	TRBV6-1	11	ASDNRDSYGYT
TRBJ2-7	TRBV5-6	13	ASSLSGQGNYEQY
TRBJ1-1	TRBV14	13	ASNPWEDQNTEAF
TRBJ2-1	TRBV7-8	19	ASSLKRGLAGGLGSYNEQF
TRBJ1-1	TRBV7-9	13	ASSFPDRTNTEAF
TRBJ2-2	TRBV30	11	ACKTQGSGELF
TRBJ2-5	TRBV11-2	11	ASSFATQETQY
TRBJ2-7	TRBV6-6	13	ASSYSIDRGHEQY
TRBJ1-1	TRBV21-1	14	ASSNGAGGATTEAF
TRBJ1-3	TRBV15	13	ATSLTGTSGNTIY
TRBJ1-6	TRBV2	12	ASRPTGYASPLH
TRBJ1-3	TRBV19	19	ASSNKVGEETVLSSGNTIY
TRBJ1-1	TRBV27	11	ASSLNGGTEAF
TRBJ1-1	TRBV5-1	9	ASKEASEAF
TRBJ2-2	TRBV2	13	ASSEAGLSGGELF
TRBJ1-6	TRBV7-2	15	ASSLVVTGAYNSPLH
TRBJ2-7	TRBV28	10	ASSLYPGEQY
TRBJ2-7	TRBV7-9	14	ASSLVAGGILHEQY
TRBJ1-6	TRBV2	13	ASLGAQGVGSPLH
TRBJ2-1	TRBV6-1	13	ASSEGTSGSNEQF
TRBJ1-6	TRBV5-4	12	ASSYRDMASPLH
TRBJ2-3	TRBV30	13	AWSVLGGGTDTQY
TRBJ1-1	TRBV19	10	ASRDRDTEAF
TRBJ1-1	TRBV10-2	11	ATQGQANTEAF
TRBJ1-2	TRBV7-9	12	ASSDPTPNYGYT
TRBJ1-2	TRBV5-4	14	ASSQAGQAINYGYT
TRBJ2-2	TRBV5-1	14	ASSLVPTSGYGELF
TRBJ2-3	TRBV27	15	ASSQTATRRRGDTQY
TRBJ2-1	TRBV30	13	AWSPYLSGQGNPF
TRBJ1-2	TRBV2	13	ASIRPGGDNYGYT
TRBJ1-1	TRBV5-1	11	ASSQGPRAEAF
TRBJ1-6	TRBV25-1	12	ASSVTGHNSPLH
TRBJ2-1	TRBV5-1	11	ASSLHNDNEQF
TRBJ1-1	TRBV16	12	ASSQTNFAAEAF
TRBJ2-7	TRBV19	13	ASSVRQGTPHEQY
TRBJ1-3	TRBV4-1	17	ASSQDPGLYPASGNTIY
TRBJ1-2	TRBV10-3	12	AISERADSNGYT
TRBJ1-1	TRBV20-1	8	RPQGPEAF
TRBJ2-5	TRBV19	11	ATSSRGQETQY
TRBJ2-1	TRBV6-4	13	ASSPLAGGHSEQF
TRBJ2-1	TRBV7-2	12	ASSNPDTYNEQF
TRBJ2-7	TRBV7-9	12	ASSRLAGDGEQY
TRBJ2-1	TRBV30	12	AWSWGGRYNEQF
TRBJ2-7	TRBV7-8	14	ASSLGRDRGSSEQY
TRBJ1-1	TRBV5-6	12	ASSLDDMNTEAF
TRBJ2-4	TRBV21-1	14	ASSKIGTDHKNIQY
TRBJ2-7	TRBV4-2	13	ASSQTAGGPREQY
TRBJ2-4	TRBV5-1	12	ASSPGTGGDIQY
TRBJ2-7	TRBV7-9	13	ASSPQREPGYEQY
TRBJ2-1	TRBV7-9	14	ASSSRGSGTYNEQF
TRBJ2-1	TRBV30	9	AWSVGDRGF
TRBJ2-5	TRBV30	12	AWGRGVSGETQY
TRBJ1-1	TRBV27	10	ASRGGGAEAF